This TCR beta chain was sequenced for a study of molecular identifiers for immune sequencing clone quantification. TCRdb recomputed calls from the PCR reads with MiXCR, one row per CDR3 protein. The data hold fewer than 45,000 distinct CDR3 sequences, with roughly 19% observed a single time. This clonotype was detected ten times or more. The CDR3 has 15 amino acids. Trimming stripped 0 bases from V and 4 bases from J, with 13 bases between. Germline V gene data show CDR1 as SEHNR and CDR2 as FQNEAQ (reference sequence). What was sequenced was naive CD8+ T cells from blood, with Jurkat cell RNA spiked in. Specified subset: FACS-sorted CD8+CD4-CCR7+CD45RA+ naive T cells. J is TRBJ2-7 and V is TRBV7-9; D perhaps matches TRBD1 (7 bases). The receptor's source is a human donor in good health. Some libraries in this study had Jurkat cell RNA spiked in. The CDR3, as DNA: TGTGCCAGCAGCTTAGCCCCCAGGGGGGAGTACGAGCAGTACTTC. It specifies CASSLAPRGEYEQYF. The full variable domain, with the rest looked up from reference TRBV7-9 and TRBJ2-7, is DTGVSQNPRHKITKRGQNVTFRCDPISEHNRLYWYRQTLGQGPEFLTYFQNEAQLEKSRLLSDRFSAERPKGSFSTLEIQRTEQGDSAMYLCASSLAPRGEYEQYFGPGTRLTVT.